This T cell receptor (beta chain) was observed in a study of early T cells in non-severe SARS-CoV-2 infection. CDR3 length equals 15 residues. The germline V and J ends were trimmed by 5 bases and 1 base, with 12 bases remaining between them. From germline, CDR1 is SNHLY and CDR2 FYNNEI. Ten or more counts support this clonotype. Via MiXCR, TCRdb re-called the 5' RACE reads, giving one row per CDR3 protein. Counted here are roughly 32,000 distinct CDR3 sequences, under 4% occurring once; the ten biggest clones make up around 8.2%. The source material was whole blood. The TCR sequence derives from an adult who was a healthcare worker with PCR-confirmed SARS-CoV-2 infection or an uninfected control (not recorded which). The chain combines TRBV2 with TRBJ2-1; tentative D call: TRBD2 (6 bases). CDR3 residues: CASSIPRGSYNEQFF. In DNA form, the CDR3 reads TGTGCCAGCAGTATCCCACGGGGGTCCTACAATGAGCAGTTCTTC.